The TCR beta chain under discussion was sequenced for a study of cytomegalovirus exposure and HLA in healthy donors. Study-wide points: Researchers reported in a later analysis that common viral pathogens appeared linked to several top clusters. Previously analyzed data showed that most TCR beta V segments were productive at a frequency of about 90% or about 30%.

The CDR3 is 17 residues long. As concerns this clone: The antigen is undetermined.

Use of 60 Vbeta and 13 Jbeta primers characterized the PCR. The data were produced by immunoSEQ multiplex PCR, yet TCRdb's version contains in-frame clones alone and is incomplete. The repertoire consists of roughly 100,000 clones, with 76% occurring once and the leading ten covering about a tenth. Donors in the study were healthy people who gave bone marrow. The clonotype comes from a woman aged 18-29 years in good health and CMV-seropositive. This rearrangement joins TRBV21-1 to TRBJ1-5. TRBV21-1 is recorded as a pseudogene. The sequencing sample was made of PBMCs. The CDR3 is CASSKVPGEGPNQPQHF. Written as DNA, the CDR3 is TGTGCCAGCAGCAAAGTTCCAGGGGAGGGACCTAATCAGCCCCAGCATTTT.